One sample yielded the 18 T cell receptor beta chains listed below, sequenced in a study of blood T cell repertoires in COVID-19. Produced via immunoSEQ multiplex PCR; TCRdb's table is partial and in-frame only. The sample consists of roughly 100,000 clones, 88% of them appearing once. Sequencing input: peripheral blood. These receptors all come from a woman between 65 and 79 years old with acute or convalescent COVID-19.

The V call is TRBV7-2, the J call TRBJ2-5; D gene unclear. The ends were cut back, 4 bases at V and 5 bases at J, with 11 bases in the middle. The CDR3 length is 13 residues. Per the germline V gene, CDR1 is SGHTA and CDR2 is FQGNSA. In DNA, the CDR3 is TGTGCCAGCAGCTCCTCCCCCGTGGAGACCCAGTACTTC. This encodes CASSSSPVETQYF.

This clone appeared once. This chain uses TRBV6-6 with TRBJ2-2; TRBD1 matches at 7 bases. Germline V gene sequence: CDR1 MNHNY, CDR2 SVGAGI (reference sequence). Trimming removed 10 bases from V and 6 bases from J; junction bases left unmatched: 14. The CDR3 is 15 amino acids. CDR3 nucleotides: TGTGCCACCATATCCGAGTTAGGGGGCTCCGGGGAGCTGTTTTTT. Translated, it gives CATISELGGSGELFF.

The genes are TRBV19 and TRBJ1-5; no definite D call. The CDR3 consists of 17 residues. V was cut by 1 base and J by 3 bases, with 16 bases left in between. The germline V gene has CDR1 LNHDA and CDR2 SQIVND (reference sequence). CDR3 protein: CASSIVEGSSFNQPQHF. The CDR3 DNA is TGTGCCAGTAGTATAGTGGAGGGTTCGTCGTTCAATCAGCCCCAGCATTTT.

This chain joins TRBV13 and TRBJ2-7; 11 nucleotides match TRBD1. The CDR3 is 15 amino acids. The germline V gene has CDR1 PRHDT and CDR2 FYEKMQ (reference sequence). Trimming at V came to 5 bases and at J to 2 bases, leaving 5 bases not matched to a gene. CDR3 coding DNA: TGTGCCAGCAGCCTGGGACAGGGGGACGCCTACGAGCAGTACTTC. Translation: CASSLGQGDAYEQYF.

The gene calls are TRBV9 and TRBJ2-3; 10 bases align to TRBD2. The CDR3 length is 18 residues. The junction had 9 bases not matched to a gene; V was cut back by 0 bases and J by 2 bases. Looked up from germline, CDR1 is SGDLS and CDR2 is YYNGEE. The CDR3 loop reads CASSVGPPGLAHTDTQYF. As DNA, the CDR3 is TGTGCCAGCAGCGTAGGACCCCCGGGACTAGCGCACACAGATACGCAGTATTTT.

This chain connects TRBV7-9 to TRBJ2-1, with D perhaps TRBD2 (5 bases). V lost 3 bases to trimming and J lost 8 bases, with 11 bases between them. CDR3 length equals 13 residues. The germline CDR1 and CDR2 sequences are SEHNR and FQNEAQ (reference sequence). CDR3 nucleotide sequence: TGTGCCAGCAGCTTTTCTCCGGGGTATGAGCAGTTCTTC. It codes for CASSFSPGYEQFF.

The chain couples TRBV6-5 to TRBJ1-2, with no clear D. Germline loops: CDR1 MNHEY, CDR2 SVGAGI. Between the trimmed V and J ends, which lost 2 bases and 2 bases, there was a span of 6 bases. The CDR3 consists of 13 residues. The CDR3 is CASSYTRNYGYTF. Written as DNA, the CDR3 is TGTGCCAGCAGTTACACCAGGAACTATGGCTACACCTTC.

The genes are TRBV5-1 and TRBJ2-2, with TRBD2 matching over 10 bases. Germline CDR1 is SGHRS and CDR2 is YFSETQ. The CDR3 length is 16 residues. The V segment lost 7 bases and the J segment 4 bases; nucleotides outside the gene matches: 10. CDR3 amino acids: CASYLGLAAITGELFF. The CDR3 nucleotides read TGCGCCAGCTACCTAGGACTAGCGGCGATCACCGGGGAGCTGTTTTTT.

The chain has TRBV15 and TRBJ2-7, with TRBD2 matching 11 bases. With V trimmed by 4 bases and J by 4 bases, 0 bases remained unmatched. Germline CDR1 and CDR2: LNHNV and YYDKDF (reference sequence). The CDR3 length is 13 residues. CDR3 DNA sequence: TGTGCCACCAGCACTAGCGGGGGGTACGAGCAGTACTTC. Protein sequence: CATSTSGGYEQYF.

This chain uses TRBV4-1 with TRBJ1-5, with 7 bases fitting TRBD1. From germline, CDR1 is MGHRA and CDR2 YSYEKL. The junction had 3 bases not matched to a gene; V was cut back by 3 bases and J by 1 base. The CDR3 extends over 15 amino acids. The CDR3 nucleotides read TGCGCCAGCAGCCAGGCGGACAGGAGCAATCAGCCCCAGCATTTT. Protein: CASSQADRSNQPQHF.

The J gene is TRBJ1-5, the V gene TRBV7-8; TRBD1 is a possible D gene (5 bases). Trimming removed 1 base from V and 7 bases from J, with 11 bases in between. Germline V lookup: CDR1 SGHVS, CDR2 FQNEAQ. CDR3 length: 14 residues. This CDR3 reads CASSLVQEYQPQHF. CDR3 bases: TGTGCCAGCAGCTTAGTACAGGAGTACCAGCCCCAGCATTTT.

The gene calls are TRBV7-6 and TRBJ2-7, with D hard to call. Germline CDR1 reads SGHVS; CDR2 reads FNYEAQ. The CDR3 has 15 amino acids. Trimming removed 1 base from V and 2 bases from J, with 12 bases in between. The CDR3 DNA reads as TGTGCCAGCAGCTTAGAGAGTGCTCCGGCCTACGAGCAGTACTTC. Translating it yields CASSLESAPAYEQYF.

A single count supports this clone. The chain links TRBV28 to TRBJ1-2; 8 bases align to TRBD1. Germline assignment: CDR1 MDHEN and CDR2 SYDVKM. Germline trimming cut 3 bases from V and 6 bases from J; bases unmatched to any gene: 12. The CDR3 is made up of 16 amino acids. CDR3 DNA sequence: TGTGCCAGCAGTTTGGGCGACAGGGGACGGCGTAATGGCTACACCTTC. Encoded protein: CASSLGDRGRRNGYTF.

This clone was recorded a few times. The chain links TRBV5-1 to TRBJ2-7, with 7 bases that match TRBD1. The CDR3 is 16 amino acids. Germline-derived CDR1 and CDR2 are SGHRS and YFSETQ. The V gene end was trimmed by 3 bases and the J gene end by 0 bases; junction bases not matched to a gene: 9. The CDR3 reads CASSSSGTANSYEQYF. In DNA form, the CDR3 reads TGCGCCAGCAGCTCATCCGGGACAGCTAACTCCTACGAGCAGTACTTC.

This clone appeared once. The chain has TRBV4-2 and TRBJ2-3; 10 bases match TRBD1. CDR1 is LGHNA and CDR2 is YNFKEQ in the germline V gene. The CDR3 consists of 16 residues. The junction had 6 bases not matched to a gene; V was cut back by 5 bases and J by 1 base. CDR3 region: CASSVAGTGGTDTQYF. The DNA of the CDR3 is TGTGCCAGCAGCGTCGCCGGGACAGGGGGCACAGATACGCAGTATTTT.

The V call is TRBV27, the J call TRBJ2-7; the match to TRBD2 covers 14 bases. This CDR3 contains 18 residues. The V and J ends lost 5 bases and 3 bases, in that order; junction bases with no gene match: 12. Germline loops: CDR1 MNHEY, CDR2 SMNVEV (reference sequence). DNA for the CDR3: TGTGCCAGCAGTAGTCGAGGACTAGCGGGAGGACCTAACTACGAGCAGTACTTC. Translation gives CASSSRGLAGGPNYEQYF.

The V call is TRBV12-5, the J call TRBJ1-1; D unresolved. The germline gives CDR1 LGHNT, CDR2 FRNRAP. V was pared by 3 bases and J by 1 base, with 6 bases between. The CDR3 has 13 amino acids. CDR3 bases: TGTGCTAGTGGTTTAGAGCCGAACACTGAAGCTTTCTTT. The encoded protein is CASGLEPNTEAFF.

This rearrangement joins TRBV9 to TRBJ1-6; the D is unclear. The V gene's germline CDR1 is SGDLS and CDR2 YYNGEE. The CDR3 has 14 amino acids. The germline V and J ends were trimmed by 4 bases and 9 bases, with 14 bases remaining between them. The CDR3 DNA sequence: TGTGCCAGCAGCCCGGAAGGCGGGTTTTCACCCCTCCACTTT. Translation: CASSPEGGFSPLHF.